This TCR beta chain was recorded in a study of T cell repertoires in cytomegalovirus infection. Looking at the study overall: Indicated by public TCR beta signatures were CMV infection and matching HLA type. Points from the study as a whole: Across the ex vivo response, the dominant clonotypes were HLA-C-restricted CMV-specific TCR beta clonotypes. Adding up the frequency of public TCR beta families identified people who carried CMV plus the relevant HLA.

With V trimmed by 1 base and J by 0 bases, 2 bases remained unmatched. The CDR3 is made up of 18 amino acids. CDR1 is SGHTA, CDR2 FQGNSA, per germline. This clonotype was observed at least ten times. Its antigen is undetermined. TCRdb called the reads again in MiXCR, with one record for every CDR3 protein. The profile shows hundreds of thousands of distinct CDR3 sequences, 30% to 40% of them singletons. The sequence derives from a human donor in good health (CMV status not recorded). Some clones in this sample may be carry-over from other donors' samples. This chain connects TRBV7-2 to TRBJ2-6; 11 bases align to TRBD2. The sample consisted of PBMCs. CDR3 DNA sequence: TGTGCCAGCAGCTTAGGACTAGCGGGGCGCTCTGGGGCCAACGTCCTGACTTTC. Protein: CASSLGLAGRSGANVLTF.